Below, one T cell receptor (beta chain) is given with its context. As handled by the study authors: By means of reference gene primer amplification, nucleated cell counts were estimated. Profiled with immunoSEQ multiplex PCR; TCRdb holds only in-frame clones, not every one. The V and J calls and clone size are taken from that table; D and trimming were inferred from the DNA. The data show under 350,000 clones, around nine tenths seen once. The record originates from a study of blood T cell repertoires in COVID-19. This CDR3 region has 19 residues. Unmatched junction bases numbered 15, after V lost 3 bases and J lost 4 bases. Germline CDR1 reads MGHRA; CDR2 reads YSYEKL.

The sequencing input was peripheral blood. The V gene is TRBV4-1, the J gene TRBJ1-4; 9 bases map to TRBD1. The source of this sequence is a man aged 50-60 years with acute or convalescent COVID-19. CDR3: CASSHPTPGTGKGNEKLFF. For the CDR3, the DNA is TGCGCCAGCAGCCATCCGACGCCCGGGACAGGGAAGGGTAATGAAAAACTGTTTTTT.